The sample holds many counts of the clone carrying this T cell receptor (beta chain). No antigen is known for it. Each TCR beta library was made by quantitative 5'-RACE that incorporated molecular barcodes. TCRdb fed the 5' RACE reads into MiXCR, producing one record per CDR3 protein. The sample yields about 450,000 distinct CDR3 sequences, 25% to 30% seen once. This specimen belongs to a study of CD8 T cells in ankylosing spondylitis. The study, taken as a whole, reports: Reports of some motif variants in reactive arthritis synovial fluid and blood predate this one. Enrichment of disease-linked clones was reportedly significant in matched ankylosing spondylitis synovial fluid. Typical of ankylosing spondylitis blood, it appeared, was a TCR beta motif of about eight highly homologous variants. In peripheral blood, disease-linked CD8+ clones occurred at relatively low frequencies.

This CDR3 is 18 amino acids long. V was clipped by 3 bases and J by 2 bases; unmatched bases: 11. This TCR derives from a male donor with ankylosing spondylitis. The sequencing input was blood, either unsorted or a sorted T cell fraction (not recorded which). The chain carries TRBV12-3 or TRBV12-4 and TRBJ2-1; TRBD2 aligns across 9 bases. The CDR3 DNA is TGTGCCAGCAGTTTGCCTAGCGGGATGTGGGGGACCTACAATGAGCAGTTCTTC. It specifies CASSLPSGMWGTYNEQFF.